Listed here is a single T cell receptor beta chain. Its recognized antigen is unknown. One base away there is no much larger clone; base qualities are not given. Based on the germline V gene (reference sequence), the CDR1 and CDR2 sequences are DFQATT and SNEGSKA. The CDR3 holds 15 amino acids from the cysteine to the phenylalanine. The DNA shown is the 45-base CDR3, in frame from base 1. Trimming at the junction amounts to 2 bases on V and 0 bases on J, and the germline ends lie 11 bases apart. Sequencing was carried out with an Illumina HiSeq 2500. TCR beta libraries were prepared by quantitative 5'-RACE with molecular barcodes. Processing in the source paper ran as follows. To identify disease-linked TCR variants, a new computational method was used, one built on a probabilistic model of VDJ rearrangement. TCRdb reanalyzed the raw reads on its own, using fastp at Q25 for trimming and MiXCR for clone calling, and kept in-frame beta chains. Entries that share a CDR3 protein sequence are merged under the most common genes and DNA. It is TCRdb's table, rather than the study itself, that gives the V and J calls and clone size. For this sample there are fewer than 400,000 distinct CDR3 sequences; less than 10% appear just once. The top ten constitute 13% to 15% of the sample.

The data stem from a study of CD8 T cells in ankylosing spondylitis (dated by TCRdb to about 2017). Regarding the complete study: To find TCR variants linked to disease, the study profiled T cell receptor beta repertoires in ankylosing spondylitis patients and healthy donors. Peripheral blood samples were taken, and synovial fluid was additionally collected from ankylosing spondylitis patients. In total, the full study cohort was made up of 100 to 140 healthy donors and 25 ankylosing spondylitis patients.

Findings and caveats that apply to the study as a whole: A TCR beta motif made up of several highly homologous amino acid variants appeared to be characteristic of blood from ankylosing spondylitis patients. The disease-linked clones were reported to be significantly enriched in matched synovial fluid samples from ankylosing spondylitis patients. Some of the motif variants had been reported before in the synovial fluid and blood of reactive arthritis patients, a finding that suggests common disease-initiation mechanisms. In peripheral blood, the disease-linked clones were found at relatively low frequencies and had a CD8+ phenotype.

The TCR originated in a male donor with ankylosing spondylitis. The V and J segments used are TRBV20-1 and TRBJ2-4; TRBD2 could be the D gene, as 5 bases match. The sequenced sample consisted of blood, either unsorted or a sorted T cell fraction (not recorded which). The DNA reads as follows: TGCAGTGCTAGAAAAGCGGAACTAGCCAAAAACATTCAGTACTTC. This gives the protein CSARKAELAKNIQYF.